This TCR beta chain is from a study of Ad26.COV2.S vaccination and SARS-CoV-2 variants (dated by TCRdb to about 2021). About the study as a whole: Vaccine-arm donors were drawn from COV1001, a multicentre, randomized, double-blind, placebo-controlled phase I-IIa trial of Ad26.COV2.S in healthy adults. Ad26.COV2.S was given intramuscularly at 5x10^10 or 1x10^11 viral particles, as a single shot or as two shots 56 days apart. Sequencing of the TCRbeta repertoire served to evaluate the specificity and breadth of SARS-CoV-2-reactive T cell receptors following Ad26.COV2.S vaccination. The TCR-sequenced set comprised approximately 32 samples: some 19 Ad26.COV2.S vaccine recipients, 5 placebo recipients and 8 SARS-CoV-2 convalescent individuals. Participants in the trial were split at random into five groups of five each, receiving low-dose or high-dose Ad26.COV2.S once or twice, or else placebo on both occasions. Throughout the experiments and outcome assessment, investigators stayed blinded to trial group allocation. Results the study describes overall, beyond this receptor: Comparable non-spike TCR breadth was observed between vaccine and placebo recipients, consistent with only spike being contained in the vaccine. According to the authors, total T cell responses may have been underestimated by the TCR breadth and depth analyses. The study was not powered to compare responses between vaccine doses or regimens. Substantial breadth of spike-specific CD8+ and CD4+ T cell responses was reported after vaccination. Higher spike-specific TCR breadth was observed in Ad26.COV2.S recipients than in placebo recipients (P = 0.0014).

Comments on this clone: Its binding antigen is unknown. No much larger clone is present one base from it, and per-base qualities are unavailable.

Interpreted using the paper, the treatment or condition label stands for: some 20 received Ad26.COV2.S at low or high dose, single or two shots; 5 received placebo; per-sample allocation not given. Repertoires of vaccine and placebo recipients were sequenced from samples taken on day 63 after the first injection. Between 29 July and 7 August 2020, Cohort 1b enrolled about two dozen adults aged 18-55 years at one site in Boston, USA. As a vaccine, Ad26.COV2.S was a replication-incompetent adenovirus type 26 vector that expressed a prefusion-stabilized SARS-CoV-2 spike protein derived from the original Wuhan strain. The immunoSEQ Assay was the method used to sequence TCRbeta CDR3 regions. After extraction, genomic DNA underwent amplification by bias-controlled multiplex PCR, followed by high-throughput sequencing. Turning to the authors' computational methods: Collapsing and filtering of sequences were performed to quantify the absolute abundance of each unique TCRbeta CDR3 region. T cell fraction was estimated by normalizing TCRbeta template counts to usable DNA, which was measured by amplifying reference genes present in all nucleated cells. Repertoire TCRs were annotated as SARS-CoV-2-specific when V gene, CDR3 amino acid sequence and J gene were exactly matched to a known reactive TCR set. The reference SARS-CoV-2 TCR set was derived from MIRA and filtered for enrichment in COVID-19-positive ImmuneCODE repertoires, a step that removed public or cross-reactive TCRs. Based on the MIRA antigens, annotated TCRs were further analysed at the level of specific ORF or position within ORF. Breadth was defined as the number of annotated unique rearrangements divided by the total number of unique productive rearrangements, and depth was defined as the summed frequency of the annotated unique rearrangements. Two-sided Wilcoxon rank-sum tests were applied when comparing TCR breadth between groups. The table comes from immuneACCESS by way of TCRdb, which keeps in-frame sequences with V and J called. Part of the clones is missing from these tables; in studies checked, under half for an unresolved V gene and the rest for unknown reasons. Clone size and V and J calls were adopted from that table, with D and trimming inferred from the DNA. Here the sample has roughly 700,000 clones; around 90% occur a single time. The ten largest clones capture about 1.5% of the sample.

Including cysteine and phenylalanine, the CDR3 has 16 amino acids. Just CDR3 DNA is preserved here, 48 bases in frame from base 1. Looking up the germline V gene yields CDR1 KGHSH and CDR2 LQKENI. Trimmed from V: 0 bases; trimmed from J: 5 bases; junction bases lacking a gene match: 4. Sequencing used peripheral blood, obtained in a trial of Ad26.COV2.S vaccine versus placebo. The clonotype comes from a person between 18 and 59 years old who received the Ad26.COV2.S COVID-19 vaccine or a placebo. Recombination joined TRBV18 with TRBJ1-4; 9 of the junction bases match TRBD1. The encoded CDR3 is CASSPPTGQGNEKLFF. The sequenced DNA: TGTGCCAGCTCACCACCGACAGGACAGGGGAATGAAAAACTGTTTTTT.